These 29 T cell receptor beta chains originate from one sample sequenced in a study of blood T cell repertoires in COVID-19. Sequenced by immunoSEQ multiplex PCR; TCRdb stores in-frame clones only, minus some. The sample has approximately 250,000 clones, around 83% seen once. Sequencing was performed on peripheral blood. These receptors all come from a woman in her fifties or sixties with acute or convalescent COVID-19.

The chain is built from TRBV7-8 and TRBJ1-5; TRBD1 matches 10 bases. Looked up from germline, CDR1 is SGHVS and CDR2 is FQNEAQ. Trimming at V came to 5 bases and at J to 7 bases, leaving 8 bases not matched to a gene. This CDR3 spans 15 amino acids. DNA for the CDR3: TGTGCCAGCAGCGACCCGACAGGGGGCTGGCAGCCCCAGCATTTT. Protein product: CASSDPTGGWQPQHF.

The chain uses TRBV28 and TRBJ2-3; the D gene is possibly TRBD1 (6 bases). Trimming pared 4 bases from V and 2 bases from J, leaving 13 bases between. The V gene's germline CDR1 is MDHEN and CDR2 SYDVKM. The CDR3 loop spans 15 amino acids. Written as DNA, the CDR3 is TGTGCCAGCAGTTCTTTGGGGGCACTCACAGATACGCAGTATTTT. The encoded protein is CASSSLGALTDTQYF.

In DNA, the CDR3 is TGTGCCAGCAGCTTGAGGACAGAGACTGGGGAAAAACTGTTTTTT. This sequence encodes CASSLRTETGEKLFF. The chain combines TRBV7-2 with TRBJ1-4; tentative D call: TRBD1 (6 bases). Germline CDR1 is SGHTA and CDR2 is FQGNSA. The CDR3 loop spans 15 amino acids. Trimming shortened V by 3 bases and J by 8 bases, and 16 bases separated the two germline ends.

The J gene is TRBJ1-1, the V gene TRBV6-5; possibly TRBD1 for D (6 bases). V gave up 5 bases and J gave up 2 bases, with 12 bases separating them. The CDR3 totals 14 residues. CDR1 and CDR2 (germline): MNHEY, SVGAGI. The DNA for the CDR3 is TGTGCCAGCAGTAATTACAGGGTCAACACTGAAGCTTTCTTT. Residues: CASSNYRVNTEAFF.

This chain links TRBV4-2 with TRBJ1-1; the D gene is possibly TRBD1 (6 bases). The V gene lost 4 bases and the J gene lost 5 bases, with 17 bases spanning the gap. Germline CDR1 is LGHNA and CDR2 is YNFKEQ. The CDR3 runs 15 residues. Here the CDR3 reads CASSPAGGARTEAFF. The CDR3 DNA is TGTGCCAGCAGCCCTGCCGGGGGGGCGAGGACTGAAGCTTTCTTT.

This clone came up once. This same CDR3 is encoded by further DNA sequences in the sample. The chain employs TRBV4-1 and TRBJ2-7, with 9 bases that match TRBD1. The ends lost 3 bases at V and 1 base at J; junction bases unmatched: 1. The CDR3 runs to 14 residues. The V gene's germline CDR1 is MGHRA and CDR2 YSYEKL. CDR3 amino acids: CASSQGQGSYEQYF. CDR3 DNA sequence: TGCGCCAGCAGCCAGGGACAGGGATCCTACGAGCAGTACTTC.

This clone was seen a single time. V usage is TRBV6-5 and J usage is TRBJ2-3, with D uncertain. The CDR3 sequence is 14 residues long. CDR1 is MNHEY and CDR2 is SVGAGI in the germline V gene. Trimming pared 7 bases from V and 3 bases from J, leaving 14 bases between. As DNA, the CDR3 is TGTGCCAGCACAACCCCAAGTCGGACAGATACGCAGTATTTT. Its protein product is CASTTPSRTDTQYF.

The chain uses TRBV27 and TRBJ2-3; TRBD2 aligns across 9 bases. V shed 6 bases and J 0 bases; nucleotides not matched to a gene: 10. The CDR3 is 17 amino acids. CDR1 and CDR2 (germline): MNHEY, SMNVEV (reference sequence). The CDR3 DNA follows: TGTGCCAGCAGCCGAAGGACTAGCGTCTCTAGCACAGATACGCAGTATTTT. Its protein product is CASSRRTSVSSTDTQYF.

The V gene is TRBV18, the J gene TRBJ2-5; D may be TRBD1 (7 bases). The CDR3 runs to 16 residues. In germline, CDR1 is KGHSH, CDR2 LQKENI. V lost 6 bases to trimming and J lost 2 bases, with 19 bases between them. The CDR3, as DNA: TGTGCCAGCTCTAGGCAGAACCCAGGGGGGCAAGAGACCCAGTACTTC. Protein sequence: CASSRQNPGGQETQYF.

V usage is TRBV29-1 and J usage is TRBJ2-7; 7 positions agree with TRBD1. Germline V gene lookup returns CDR1 SQVTM and CDR2 ANQGSEA. This CDR3 contains 13 residues. V shed 4 bases and J 4 bases; nucleotides not matched to a gene: 7. In DNA, the CDR3 is TGCAGCGTTGCAACAGGGGAAATTTACGAGCAGTACTTC. Protein: CSVATGEIYEQYF.

The chain recombines TRBV11-2 with TRBJ2-2; D unresolved. V lost 1 base and J lost 7, with 7 bases in between. Germline values: CDR1 SGHAT, CDR2 FQNNGV. The CDR3 is 13 residues long. The CDR3 DNA is TGTGCCAGCAGCTTAGGGTGGCTCGGGGAGCTGTTTTTT. Its translation is CASSLGWLGELFF. Together with reference TRBV11-2 and TRBJ2-2, the CDR3 gives the full variable domain: EAGVAQSPRYKIIEKRQSVAFWCNPISGHATLYWYQQILGQGPKLLIQFQNNGVVDDSQLPKDRFSAERLKGVDSTLKIQPAKLEDSAVYLCASSLGWLGELFFGEGSRLTVL.

CDR3 nucleotide sequence: TGTGCCAGCAGTCCACCAGGGGGTAAAGCTTTCTTT. This encodes CASSPPGGKAFF. This chain connects TRBV14 to TRBJ1-1; 7 nucleotides agree with TRBD1. CDR3 length: 12 amino acids. Germline trimming cut 6 bases from V and 9 bases from J; bases unmatched to any gene: 7. CDR1 SGHDN and CDR2 FVKESK come from the germline V gene.

The gene calls are TRBV5-4 and TRBJ2-2; perhaps TRBD1 as D (6 bases). Trimming cost V 7 bases and J 3 bases, with 16 bases left between them. The germline V gene encodes CDR1 SGHNT and CDR2 YYREEE (reference sequence). This CDR3 region has 15 residues. The CDR3 here is CASAARAGDTGELFF. The CDR3 DNA reads as TGTGCCAGCGCCGCCAGGGCAGGGGACACCGGGGAGCTGTTTTTT.

The rearrangement uses TRBV19 and TRBJ1-5; possibly TRBD1 for D (6 bases). Germline CDR1 LNHDA, CDR2 SQIVND (reference sequence). V was trimmed by 6 bases and J by 1 base, leaving 13 bases between them. The CDR3 has 15 amino acids. As DNA, the CDR3 is TGTGCCAGTAGAACGGGGACATCGAGCAATCAGCCCCAGCATTTT. Translation: CASRTGTSSNQPQHF.

The rearrangement uses TRBV3-1 (or the pseudogene TRBV3-2) and TRBJ2-3, with 7 nucleotides matching TRBD2. V gave up 1 base and J gave up 7 bases; unmatched junction bases: 2. This CDR3 contains 13 residues. Germline CDR1 is LGHDT and CDR2 is YNNKEL (reference sequence). The CDR3 is CASSQGDYHTQYF. CDR3 coding DNA: TGTGCCAGCAGCCAAGGGGACTACCATACGCAGTATTTT.

The V and J genes are TRBV18 and TRBJ2-1, with D possibly TRBD2 on 6 matching bases. The CDR3 spans 15 residues. Germline V gives CDR1 KGHSH, CDR2 LQKENI. V was trimmed by 1 base and J by 2 bases, leaving 9 bases between them. The CDR3 DNA reads TGTGCCAGCTCACCACTAGCGGCTGCCTACAATGAGCAGTTCTTC. Protein: CASSPLAAAYNEQFF.

This chain uses TRBV2 with TRBJ2-5; TRBD2 is a possible D gene (6 bases). V lost 2 bases and J lost 0, with 13 bases in between. Germline values: CDR1 SNHLY, CDR2 FYNNEI. The CDR3 loop spans 16 amino acids. CDR3 bases: TGTGCCAGCAGTGAACCGGGAGCCTCGTACCAAGAGACCCAGTACTTC. Its protein is CASSEPGASYQETQYF.

The chain couples TRBV7-9 to TRBJ2-1; TRBD1 aligns across 9 bases. V dropped 5 bases and J dropped 5; count of bases not matched to a gene: 10. The CDR3 is made up of 16 amino acids. CDR1 SEHNR and CDR2 FQNEAQ come from the germline V gene (reference sequence). The DNA for the CDR3 is TGTGCCAGCAGCCCGCGGGGGACAGGGAGAAACAATGAGCAGTTCTTC. Its protein is CASSPRGTGRNNEQFF.

CDR3 sequence reads: CASSASYAGGPHGYTF. Here the CDR3 DNA reads TGTGCCAGCTCAGCTTCCTACGCGGGGGGGCCGCATGGCTACACCTTC. The rearrangement uses TRBV7-8 and TRBJ1-2; D may be TRBD1 (6 bases). This CDR3 contains 16 residues. V gave up 8 bases and J gave up 6 bases, with 25 bases separating them. The V gene's germline CDR1 is SGHVS and CDR2 FQNEAQ.

V gene TRBV27 combines with J gene TRBJ2-5; D uncertain. The V end lost 10 bases, the J end lost 0 bases, and 3 bases lay between the germline ends. The CDR3 contains 10 residues. Germline values: CDR1 MNHEY, CDR2 SMNVEV (reference sequence). The CDR3 sequence: CAINQETQYF. CDR3 sequence (DNA): TGTGCCATCAACCAAGAGACCCAGTACTTC.

The chain links TRBV4-2 to TRBJ2-3; perhaps TRBD1 as D (5 bases). The CDR3 loop spans 15 amino acids. V dropped 4 bases and J dropped 0 bases, with 11 bases sitting between them. CDR1 and CDR2 (germline): LGHNA, YNFKEQ. The CDR3 nucleotides read TGTGCCAGCAGCCCGAGGCAGGGTAGCACAGATACGCAGTATTTT. Amino acid sequence: CASSPRQGSTDTQYF.

This clone was seen a handful of times. This chain connects TRBV19 to TRBJ1-5; the D gene is possibly TRBD1 (5 bases). The V end was cut by 3 bases, the J end by 8 bases, with 17 bases between. Germline CDR1 LNHDA, CDR2 SQIVND (reference sequence). The CDR3 has 15 amino acids. In nucleotides, the CDR3 is TGTGCCAGTAGTATCTTGATCAGGGACTCCAAGCCCCAGCATTTT. Protein: CASSILIRDSKPQHF.

This clone was seen once. J is TRBJ2-2 and V is TRBV19; D is unclear. There are 14 residues in the CDR3. CDR1 is LNHDA, CDR2 SQIVND, per germline (reference sequence). Trimming took off 7 bases at V and 1 base at J, with 10 bases between the two ends. Here the CDR3 reads CASTRRGNTGELFF. CDR3 DNA: TGTGCCAGTACTCGTAGAGGGAACACCGGGGAGCTGTTTTTT.

The chain combines TRBV19 with TRBJ1-1; possible D gene TRBD1, 6 bases. The CDR3 runs 14 residues. Germline lookup yields CDR1 LNHDA and CDR2 SQIVND (reference sequence). The germline V and J ends were trimmed by 2 bases and 4 bases, with 11 bases remaining between them. DNA of the CDR3: TGTGCCAGTAGTATAAGTCGAGGGGGCACTGAAGCTTTCTTT. Translating it yields CASSISRGGTEAFF. The full variable domain, with the rest looked up from reference TRBV19 and TRBJ1-1, is DGGITQSPKYLFRKEGQNVTLSCEQNLNHDAMYWYRQDPGQGLRLIYYSQIVNDFQKGDIAEGYSVSREKKESFPLTVTSAQKNPTAFYLCASSISRGGTEAFFGQGTRLTVV.

This clone was found a few times. The gene calls are TRBV28 and TRBJ1-4, with D perhaps matching TRBD1 (5 bases). Per the germline V gene, CDR1 is MDHEN and CDR2 is SYDVKM. The CDR3 totals 16 residues. V shed 6 bases and J shed 4 bases, with 18 bases lying between them. The CDR3 here is CASSPLRVTFNEKLFF. The CDR3 region has the DNA TGTGCCAGCAGCCCCCTCAGGGTTACCTTTAATGAAAAACTGTTTTTT.

The CDR3 spells CASSLIGTGSYEQFF. Here the CDR3 DNA reads TGTGCCAGCAGTTTAATAGGGACAGGGTCCTATGAGCAGTTCTTC. The V gene is TRBV28, the J gene TRBJ2-1; 9 bases fit TRBD1. Trimming removed 2 bases from V and 8 bases from J; junction bases left unmatched: 7. Germline V CDR1 and CDR2: MDHEN, SYDVKM. CDR3 size: 15 residues.

The rearrangement links TRBV5-4 to TRBJ2-5; possibly TRBD1 for D (5 bases). CDR3 length: 14 residues. V was trimmed by 2 bases and J by 1 base, leaving 9 bases between them. The germline V gene encodes CDR1 SGHNT and CDR2 YYREEE (reference sequence). The CDR3 region is CASSFLRAQETQYF. CDR3 in DNA: TGTGCCAGCAGCTTCCTCAGGGCCCAAGAGACCCAGTACTTC. The whole variable domain, remainder taken from reference TRBV5-4 and TRBJ2-5, is ETGVTQSPTHLIKTRGQQVTLRCSSQSGHNTVSWYQQALGQGPQFIFQYYREEENGRGNFPPRFSGLQFPNYSSELNVNALELDDSALYLCASSFLRAQETQYFGPGTRLLVL.

This rearrangement joins TRBV7-9 to TRBJ2-1; TRBD2 matches at 11 bases. J gave up 3 bases and V 3 bases, and 7 bases lay outside the gene matches. The germline CDR1 and CDR2 sequences are SEHNR and FQNEAQ (reference sequence). The CDR3 sequence is 17 residues long. The CDR3 spells CASSFLAGGPRYNEQFF. In DNA form, the CDR3 reads TGTGCCAGCAGCTTTTTAGCGGGAGGGCCGCGCTACAATGAGCAGTTCTTC.

The J gene is TRBJ2-7, the V gene TRBV5-1; TRBD2 matches 7 bases. The CDR3 sequence is 15 residues long. The germline V gene has CDR1 SGHRS and CDR2 YFSETQ. V shed 5 bases, J shed 1 base, and the junction held 9 bases outside the gene matches. Here the CDR3 reads CASRYGGIGSYEQYF. CDR3 DNA: TGCGCCAGCAGATACGGGGGGATTGGATCCTACGAGCAGTACTTC.